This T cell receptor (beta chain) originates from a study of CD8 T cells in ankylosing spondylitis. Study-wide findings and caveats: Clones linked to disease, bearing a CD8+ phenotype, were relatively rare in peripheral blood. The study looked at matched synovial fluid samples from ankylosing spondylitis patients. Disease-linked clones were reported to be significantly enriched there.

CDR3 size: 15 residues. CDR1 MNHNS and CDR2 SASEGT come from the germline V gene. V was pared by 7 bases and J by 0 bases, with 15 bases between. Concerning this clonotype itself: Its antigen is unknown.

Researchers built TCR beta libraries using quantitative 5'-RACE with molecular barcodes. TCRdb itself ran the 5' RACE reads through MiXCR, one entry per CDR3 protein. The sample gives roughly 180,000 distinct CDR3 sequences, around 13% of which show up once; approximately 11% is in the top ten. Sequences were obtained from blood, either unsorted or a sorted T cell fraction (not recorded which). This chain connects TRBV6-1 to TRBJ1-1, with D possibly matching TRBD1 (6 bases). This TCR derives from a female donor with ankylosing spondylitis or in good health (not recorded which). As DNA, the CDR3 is TGTGCCAGCACCCCAGTAGGGGGGATGAACACTGAAGCTTTCTTT. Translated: CASTPVGGMNTEAFF.